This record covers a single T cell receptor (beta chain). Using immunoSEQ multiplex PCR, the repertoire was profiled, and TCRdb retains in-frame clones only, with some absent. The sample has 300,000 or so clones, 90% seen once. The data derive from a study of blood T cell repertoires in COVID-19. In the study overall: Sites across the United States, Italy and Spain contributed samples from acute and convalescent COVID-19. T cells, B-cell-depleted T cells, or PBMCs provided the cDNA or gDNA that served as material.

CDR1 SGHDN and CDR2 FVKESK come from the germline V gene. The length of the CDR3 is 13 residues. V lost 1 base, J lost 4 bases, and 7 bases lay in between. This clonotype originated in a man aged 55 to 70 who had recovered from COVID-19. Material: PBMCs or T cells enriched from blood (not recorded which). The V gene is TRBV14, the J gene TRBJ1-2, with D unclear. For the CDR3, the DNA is TGTGCCAGCAGCCAAGTGTCAGGCTATGGCTACACCTTC. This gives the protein CASSQVSGYGYTF.